The 3 T cell receptor beta chains in this list originate from one sample, sequenced in a study of Ad26.COV2.S vaccination and SARS-CoV-2 variants. The sample's treatment: some 19 received Ad26.COV2.S at low or high dose, single or two shots; about five received placebo; per-sample allocation not given. After the first vaccine or placebo injection, samples were drawn on day 63. Clones were sequenced by immunoSEQ multiplex PCR, and TCRdb holds only the in-frame ones, with some missing. The sample lists around 380,000 clones, 70% to 90% occurring once. The material sequenced was peripheral blood, taken in a trial of Ad26.COV2.S vaccine versus placebo. These receptors were obtained from a person between 18 and 65 years old who received the Ad26.COV2.S COVID-19 vaccine or a placebo.

The CDR3 DNA reads as TGTGCCAGCAGCCAAATCTTGGGGGGAGATGAAAAACTGTTTTTT. This codes for CASSQILGGDEKLFF. The chain carries TRBV3-1 (or the pseudogene TRBV3-2) and TRBJ1-4; maybe TRBD1 (5 bases). CDR1 LGHDT and CDR2 YNNKEL come from the germline V gene (reference sequence). Trimming removed 2 bases from V and 6 bases from J, with 13 bases in between. The CDR3 length is 15 residues.

This chain links TRBV7-6 with TRBJ2-3; 12 nucleotides agree with TRBD2. The CDR3 contains 16 residues. Germline trimming cut 5 bases from V and 0 bases from J; bases unmatched to any gene: 3. The germline V gene has CDR1 SGHVS and CDR2 FNYEAQ. CDR3 DNA: TGTGCCAGCAGCCTACTAGCGGGGGGCAGCACAGATACGCAGTATTTT. Protein sequence: CASSLLAGGSTDTQYF.

This chain joins TRBV2 and TRBJ1-5, with a tentative D call TRBD1 (5 bases). The CDR3 is 14 amino acids. Trimming cost V 3 bases and J 3 bases, with 9 bases left between them. Per germline, CDR1 SNHLY and CDR2 FYNNEI. For the CDR3, the DNA is TGTGCCAGCAGTGATCAGGGATCCAATCAGCCCCAGCATTTT. Its protein is CASSDQGSNQPQHF.